The T cell receptor (beta chain) under discussion was sequenced for a study of OX40 agonist ivuxolimab in advanced cancers. Study-wide context: Two cutaneous melanoma patients and one hepatocellular carcinoma patient, three in all, had partial responses.

Profiled with immunoSEQ multiplex PCR; TCRdb holds only in-frame clones, not every one. The sample includes around 80,000 clones, roughly 83% of them seen just once. Looked up from germline, CDR1 is MNHEY and CDR2 is SMNVEV (reference sequence). V lost 6 bases and J lost 4; bases outside the gene matches: 2. This CDR3 contains 12 residues. The chain links TRBV27 to TRBJ1-2; 7 bases fit TRBD1. This sequence originates from an adult with an advanced solid tumor such as melanoma, head and neck, liver or kidney cancer. The sequences come from CD4+ or CD8+ T cells sorted from blood, collected in a trial of the OX40 agonist ivuxolimab. In nucleotides, the CDR3 is TGTGCCAGCAGGGGACAGCGCTATGGCTACACCTTC. Protein: CASRGQRYGYTF.